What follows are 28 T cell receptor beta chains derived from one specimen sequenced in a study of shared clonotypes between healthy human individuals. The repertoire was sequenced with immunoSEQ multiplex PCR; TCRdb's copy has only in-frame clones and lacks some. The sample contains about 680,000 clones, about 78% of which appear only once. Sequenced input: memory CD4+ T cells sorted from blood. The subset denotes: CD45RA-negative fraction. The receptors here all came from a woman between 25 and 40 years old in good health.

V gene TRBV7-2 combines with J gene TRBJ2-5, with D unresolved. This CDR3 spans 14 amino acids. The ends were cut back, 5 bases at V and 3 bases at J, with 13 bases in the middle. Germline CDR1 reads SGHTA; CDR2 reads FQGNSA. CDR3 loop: CASSASVREETQYF. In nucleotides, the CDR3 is TGTGCCAGCAGCGCCAGCGTGAGAGAAGAGACCCAGTACTTC.

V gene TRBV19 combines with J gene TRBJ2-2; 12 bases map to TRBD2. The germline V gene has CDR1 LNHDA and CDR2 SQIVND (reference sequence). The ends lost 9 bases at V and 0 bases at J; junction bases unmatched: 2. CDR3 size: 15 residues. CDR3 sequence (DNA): TGTGCCAGCGGACTAGCGGGAACGAACACCGGGGAGCTGTTTTTT. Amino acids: CASGLAGTNTGELFF.

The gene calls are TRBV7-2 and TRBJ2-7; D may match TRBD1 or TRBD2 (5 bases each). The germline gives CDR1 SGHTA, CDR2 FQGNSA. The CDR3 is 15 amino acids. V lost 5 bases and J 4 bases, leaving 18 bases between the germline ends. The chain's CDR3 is CASSEGSSGSYEQYF. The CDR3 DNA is TGTGCCAGCAGCGAGGGGTCCAGCGGCAGTTACGAGCAGTACTTC. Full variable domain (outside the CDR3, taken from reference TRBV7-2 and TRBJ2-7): GAGVSQSPSNKVTEKGKDVELRCDPISGHTALYWYRQSLGQGLEFLIYFQGNSAPDKSGLPSDRFSAERTGGSVSTLTIQRTQQEDSAVYLCASSEGSSGSYEQYFGPGTRLTVT.

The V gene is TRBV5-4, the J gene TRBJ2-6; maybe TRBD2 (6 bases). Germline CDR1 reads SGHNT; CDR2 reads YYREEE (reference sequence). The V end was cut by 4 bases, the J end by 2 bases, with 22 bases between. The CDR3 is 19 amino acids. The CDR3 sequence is CASSELGAGLRAGANVLTF. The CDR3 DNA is TGTGCCAGCAGCGAGCTCGGTGCGGGATTACGCGCTGGGGCCAACGTCCTGACTTTC.

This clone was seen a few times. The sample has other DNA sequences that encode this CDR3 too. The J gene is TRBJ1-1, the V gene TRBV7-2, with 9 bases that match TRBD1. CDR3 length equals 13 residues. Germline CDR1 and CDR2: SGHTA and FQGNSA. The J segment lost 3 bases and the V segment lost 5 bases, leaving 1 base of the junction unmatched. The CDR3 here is CASSRQGDTEAFF. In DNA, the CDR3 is TGTGCCAGCAGCAGACAGGGGGACACTGAAGCTTTCTTT.

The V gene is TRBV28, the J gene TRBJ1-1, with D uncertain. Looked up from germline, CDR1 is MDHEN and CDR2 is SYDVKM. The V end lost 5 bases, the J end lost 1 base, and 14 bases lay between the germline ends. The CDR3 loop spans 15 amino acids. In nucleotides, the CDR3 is TGTGCCAGCAGTCCGTCCACGTCGGGGAACACTGAAGCTTTCTTT. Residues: CASSPSTSGNTEAFF.

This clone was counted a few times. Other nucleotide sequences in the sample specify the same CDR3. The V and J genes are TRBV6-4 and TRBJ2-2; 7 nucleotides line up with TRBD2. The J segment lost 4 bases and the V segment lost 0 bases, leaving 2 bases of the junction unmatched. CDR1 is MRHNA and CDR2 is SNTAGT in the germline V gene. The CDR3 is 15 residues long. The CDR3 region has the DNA TGTGCCAGCAGTGACTCGAGGGAGGGCACCGGGGAGCTGTTTTTT. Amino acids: CASSDSREGTGELFF.

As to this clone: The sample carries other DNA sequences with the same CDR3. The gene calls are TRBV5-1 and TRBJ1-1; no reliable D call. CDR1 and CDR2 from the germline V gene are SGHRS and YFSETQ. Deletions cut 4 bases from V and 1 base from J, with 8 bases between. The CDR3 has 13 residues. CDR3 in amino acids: CASSIDGNTEAFF. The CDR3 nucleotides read TGCGCCAGCAGCATCGACGGGAACACTGAAGCTTTCTTT.

This CDR3 reads CASSPSVQIPGYF. The CDR3 DNA reads TGTGCCAGCAGCCCCTCTGTTCAGATCCCCGGGTACTTC. The J gene is TRBJ2-7, the V gene TRBV7-2; no clear D gene. Germline loops: CDR1 SGHTA, CDR2 FQGNSA. V was shortened by 5 bases and J by 12 bases, with 20 bases between the two germline ends. The CDR3 sequence is 13 residues long.

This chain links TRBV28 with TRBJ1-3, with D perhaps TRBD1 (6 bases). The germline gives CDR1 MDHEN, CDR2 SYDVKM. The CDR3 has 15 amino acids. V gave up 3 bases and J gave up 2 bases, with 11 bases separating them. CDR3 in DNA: TGTGCCAGCAGTTTGGGGGGGCTGGCTGGAAACACCATATATTTT. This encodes CASSLGGLAGNTIYF. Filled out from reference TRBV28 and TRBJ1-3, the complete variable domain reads DVKVTQSSRYLVKRTGEKVFLECVQDMDHENMFWYRQDPGLGLRLIYFSYDVKMKEKGDIPEGYSVSREKKERFSLILESASTNQTSMYLCASSLGGLAGNTIYFGEGSWLTVV.

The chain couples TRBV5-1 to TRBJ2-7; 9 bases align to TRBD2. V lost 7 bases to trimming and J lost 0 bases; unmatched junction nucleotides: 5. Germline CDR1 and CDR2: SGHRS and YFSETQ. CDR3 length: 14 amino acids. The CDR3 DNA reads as TGCGCCAGCCGCTCTAGCGGGGACTCCTACGAGCAGTACTTC. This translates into CASRSSGDSYEQYF.

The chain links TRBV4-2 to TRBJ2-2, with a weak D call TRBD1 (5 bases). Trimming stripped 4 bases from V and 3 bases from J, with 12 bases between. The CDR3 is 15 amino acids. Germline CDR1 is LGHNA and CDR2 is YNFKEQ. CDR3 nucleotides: TGTGCCAGCAGCCCCGGTGACAGAGACACCGGGGAGCTGTTTTTT. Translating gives CASSPGDRDTGELFF.

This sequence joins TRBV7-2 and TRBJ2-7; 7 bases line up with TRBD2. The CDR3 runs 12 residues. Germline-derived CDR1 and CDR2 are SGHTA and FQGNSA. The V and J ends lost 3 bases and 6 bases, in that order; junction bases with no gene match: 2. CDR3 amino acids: CASSLRETEQYF. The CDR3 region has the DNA TGTGCCAGCAGCTTGCGGGAGACCGAGCAGTACTTC.

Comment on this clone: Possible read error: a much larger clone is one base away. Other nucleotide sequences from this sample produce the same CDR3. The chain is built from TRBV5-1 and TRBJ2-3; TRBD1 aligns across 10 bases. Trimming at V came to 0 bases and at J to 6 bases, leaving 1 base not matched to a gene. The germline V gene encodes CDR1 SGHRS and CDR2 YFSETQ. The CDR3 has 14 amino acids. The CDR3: CASSLGTGGDTQYF. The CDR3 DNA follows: TGCGCCAGCAGCTTGGGGACAGGGGGTGATACGCAGTATTTT. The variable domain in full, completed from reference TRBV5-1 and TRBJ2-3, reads KAGVTQTPRYLIKTRGQQVTLSCSPISGHRSVSWYQQTPGQGLQFLFEYFSETQRNKGNFPGRFSGRQFSNSRSEMNVSTLELGDSALYLCASSLGTGGDTQYFGPGTRLTVL.

CDR3 DNA sequence: TGTGCCAGCAGTGCACGGAGGGTAAGTGGTCAGCCCCAGCATTTT. This encodes CASSARRVSGQPQHF. The chain joins TRBV28 to TRBJ1-5, with unresolved D. In germline, CDR1 is MDHEN, CDR2 SYDVKM. The CDR3 is 15 amino acids. Trimming took 5 bases from V and 6 from J, leaving 17 bases between them.

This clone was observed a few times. CDR3 nucleotides: TGTGCCAGCAGCTTACAGGGGTGGTTGAATGAAAAACTGTTTTTT. The encoded protein is CASSLQGWLNEKLFF. The J gene is TRBJ1-4, the V gene TRBV7-9, with D maybe TRBD1 (6 bases). V was trimmed by 2 bases and J by 5 bases, leaving 12 bases between them. Per the germline V gene, CDR1 is SEHNR and CDR2 is FQNEAQ (reference sequence). The CDR3 extends over 15 amino acids. Using reference TRBV7-9 and TRBJ1-4 for the parts outside the CDR3, the full variable domain is DTGVSQNPRHKITKRGQNVTFRCDPISEHNRLYWYRQTLGQGPEFLTYFQNEAQLEKSRLLSDRFSAERPKGSFSTLEIQRTEQGDSAMYLCASSLQGWLNEKLFFGSGTQLSVL.

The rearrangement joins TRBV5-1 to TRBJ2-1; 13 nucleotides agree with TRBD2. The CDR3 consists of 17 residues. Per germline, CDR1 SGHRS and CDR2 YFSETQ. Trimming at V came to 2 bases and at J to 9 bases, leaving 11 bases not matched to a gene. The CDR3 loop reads CASSFLAGTSGMGEQFF. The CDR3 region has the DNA TGCGCCAGCAGCTTCTTAGCCGGGACTAGCGGGATGGGTGAGCAGTTCTTC.

The DNA for the CDR3 is TGTGCCACCGAGGCGGCGGACCGAGGGGGGGTTACGCAGTATTTT. Residues: CATEAADRGGVTQYF. The gene calls are TRBV15 and TRBJ2-3; possibly TRBD2 for D (7 bases). Trimming stripped 8 bases from V and 8 bases from J, with 23 bases between. The CDR3 totals 15 residues. CDR1 is LNHNV and CDR2 is YYDKDF in the germline V gene (reference sequence).

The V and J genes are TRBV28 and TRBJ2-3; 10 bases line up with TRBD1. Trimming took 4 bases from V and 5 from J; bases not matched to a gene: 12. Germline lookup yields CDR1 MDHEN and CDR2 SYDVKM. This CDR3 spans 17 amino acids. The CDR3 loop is CASSSLTGGAYQDTQYF. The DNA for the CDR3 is TGTGCCAGCAGTTCCCTGACAGGGGGCGCTTATCAAGATACGCAGTATTTT.

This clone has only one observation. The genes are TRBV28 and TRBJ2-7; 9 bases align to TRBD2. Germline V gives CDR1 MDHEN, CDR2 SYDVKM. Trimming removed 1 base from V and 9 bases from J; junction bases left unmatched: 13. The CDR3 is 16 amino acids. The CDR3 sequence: CASSLLRAGGPLVQYF. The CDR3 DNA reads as TGTGCCAGCAGTTTATTGCGGGCGGGAGGGCCTCTTGTGCAGTACTTC.

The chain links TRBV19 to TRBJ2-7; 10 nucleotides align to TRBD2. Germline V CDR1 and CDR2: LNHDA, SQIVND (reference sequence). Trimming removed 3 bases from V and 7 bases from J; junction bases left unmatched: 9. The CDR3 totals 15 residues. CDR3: CASSIQLAGVSEQYF. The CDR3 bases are TGTGCCAGTAGTATCCAGCTAGCGGGAGTGAGTGAGCAGTACTTC.

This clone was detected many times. In nucleotides, the CDR3 is TGTGCCAGTAGTCTAACAGGGGCAAGGAATGAAAAACTGTTTTTT. This encodes CASSLTGARNEKLFF. The chain recombines TRBV19 with TRBJ1-4, with 7 bases matching TRBD1. The CDR3 runs 15 residues. Trimming removed 5 bases from V and 5 bases from J; junction bases left unmatched: 8. The germline V gene encodes CDR1 LNHDA and CDR2 SQIVND (reference sequence).

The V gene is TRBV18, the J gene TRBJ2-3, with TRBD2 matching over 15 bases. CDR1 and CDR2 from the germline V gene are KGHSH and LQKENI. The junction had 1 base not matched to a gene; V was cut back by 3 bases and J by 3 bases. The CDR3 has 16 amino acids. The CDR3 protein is CASSPGLAGGTDTQYF. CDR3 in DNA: TGTGCCAGCTCACCGGGACTAGCGGGAGGTACAGATACGCAGTATTTT.

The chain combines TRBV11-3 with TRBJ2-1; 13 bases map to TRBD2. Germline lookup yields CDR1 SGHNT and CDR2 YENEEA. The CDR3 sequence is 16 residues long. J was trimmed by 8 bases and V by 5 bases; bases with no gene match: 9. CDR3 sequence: CASSRRGTSGTDEQFF. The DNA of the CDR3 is TGTGCCAGCAGCCGCCGAGGGACTAGCGGGACAGATGAGCAGTTCTTC.

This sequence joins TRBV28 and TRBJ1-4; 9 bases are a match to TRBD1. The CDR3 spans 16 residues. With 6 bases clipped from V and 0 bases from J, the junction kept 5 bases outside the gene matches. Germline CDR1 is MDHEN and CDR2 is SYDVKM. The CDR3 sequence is CASSAGQGTTNEKLFF. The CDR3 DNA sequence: TGTGCCAGCAGCGCGGGACAGGGAACAACTAATGAAAAACTGTTTTTT.

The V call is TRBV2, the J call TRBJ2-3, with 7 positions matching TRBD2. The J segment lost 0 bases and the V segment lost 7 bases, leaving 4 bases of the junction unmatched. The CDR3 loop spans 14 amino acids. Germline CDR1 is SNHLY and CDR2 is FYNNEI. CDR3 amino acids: CASNWDYSTDTQYF. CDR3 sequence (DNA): TGTGCCAGCAATTGGGACTACAGCACAGATACGCAGTATTTT.

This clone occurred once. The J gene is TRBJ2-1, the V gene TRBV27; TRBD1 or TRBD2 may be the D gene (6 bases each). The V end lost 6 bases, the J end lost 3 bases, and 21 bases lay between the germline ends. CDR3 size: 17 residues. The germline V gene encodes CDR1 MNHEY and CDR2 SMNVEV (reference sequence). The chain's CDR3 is CASRGGPSLFLYNEQFF. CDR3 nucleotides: TGTGCCAGCAGAGGGGGGCCCTCCCTCTTCCTCTACAATGAGCAGTTCTTC.

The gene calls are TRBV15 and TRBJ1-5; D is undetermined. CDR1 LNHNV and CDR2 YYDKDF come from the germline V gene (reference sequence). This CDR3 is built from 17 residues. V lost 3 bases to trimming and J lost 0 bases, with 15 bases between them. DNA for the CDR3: TGTGCCACCAGCAGCTTGTCGAGCTCCGATAGCAATCAGCCCCAGCATTTT. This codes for CATSSLSSSDSNQPQHF.